The T cell receptor beta chain described here comes from a study of blood T cells in healthy people across ages. Germline loops: CDR1 SNHLY, CDR2 FYNNEI. The ends were cut back, 11 bases at V and 0 bases at J, with 20 bases in the middle. The length of the CDR3 is 17 residues. This clonotype was recorded a few times. Next came a second PCR, run for roughly 6 to 11 cycles, which used a sample-barcoded 5' primer along with a J-beta primer mix. From each sample, at least 2.5 million paired-end reads containing CDR3 were obtained. TCRdb used MiXCR to reprocess the 5' RACE reads, holding one entry per CDR3 protein. The data contain roughly 800,000 distinct CDR3 sequences, 20% to 25% of them seen just once; the ten biggest clones take up 8% to 10%. The same specimen was also included in a second study, on T cells of mothers and their children. That source notes: Slightly, though not significantly, more overlap was seen in related than in unrelated mother-child pairs. No persistent microchimeric T cell clones were detected.

The receptor comes from a boy aged 5-17 years in good health. The source material was blood. The gene calls are TRBV2 and TRBJ2-6, with D perhaps TRBD1 (7 bases). This CDR3 is CAHGGKGGLSGANVLTF. In DNA form, the CDR3 reads TGTGCCCACGGGGGAAAAGGGGGCCTCTCTGGGGCCAACGTCCTGACTTTC.